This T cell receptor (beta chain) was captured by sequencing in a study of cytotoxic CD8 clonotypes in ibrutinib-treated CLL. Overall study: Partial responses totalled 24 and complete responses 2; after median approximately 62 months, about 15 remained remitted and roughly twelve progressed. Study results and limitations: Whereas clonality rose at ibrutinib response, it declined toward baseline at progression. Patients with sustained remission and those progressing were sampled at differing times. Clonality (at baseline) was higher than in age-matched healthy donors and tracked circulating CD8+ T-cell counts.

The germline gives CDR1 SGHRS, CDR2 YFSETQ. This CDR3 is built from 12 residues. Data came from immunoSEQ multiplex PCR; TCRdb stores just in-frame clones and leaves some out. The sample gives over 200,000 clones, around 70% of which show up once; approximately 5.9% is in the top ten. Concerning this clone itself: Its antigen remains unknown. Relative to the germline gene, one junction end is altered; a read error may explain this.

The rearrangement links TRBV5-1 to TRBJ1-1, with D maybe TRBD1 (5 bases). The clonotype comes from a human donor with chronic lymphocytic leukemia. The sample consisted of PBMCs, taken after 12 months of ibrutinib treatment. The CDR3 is CASSLGGTGAFF. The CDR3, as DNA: TGCGCCAGCAGCTTGGGCGGGACTGGAGCTTTCTTT.